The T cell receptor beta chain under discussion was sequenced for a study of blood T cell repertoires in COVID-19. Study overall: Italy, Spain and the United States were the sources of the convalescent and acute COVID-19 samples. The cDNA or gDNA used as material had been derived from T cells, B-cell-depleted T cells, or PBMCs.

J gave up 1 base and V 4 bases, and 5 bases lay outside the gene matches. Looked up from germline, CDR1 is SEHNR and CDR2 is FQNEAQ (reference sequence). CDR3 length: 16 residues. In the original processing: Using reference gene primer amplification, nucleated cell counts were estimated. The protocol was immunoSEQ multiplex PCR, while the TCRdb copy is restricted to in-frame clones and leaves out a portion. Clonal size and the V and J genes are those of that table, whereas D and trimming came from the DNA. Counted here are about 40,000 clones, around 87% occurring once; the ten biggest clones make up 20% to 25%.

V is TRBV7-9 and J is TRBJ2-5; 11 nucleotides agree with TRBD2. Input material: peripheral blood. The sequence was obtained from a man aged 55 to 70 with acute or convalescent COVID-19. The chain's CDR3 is CASSSGTSGIQETQYF. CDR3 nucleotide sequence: TGTGCCAGCAGCTCCGGGACTAGCGGTATCCAAGAGACCCAGTACTTC.